These 5 T cell receptor beta chains were all obtained from the same sample, sequenced in a study of blood T cell repertoires in COVID-19. Method: immunoSEQ multiplex PCR; TCRdb's copy keeps in-frame clones and lacks some. The table lists roughly 38,000 clones, over 75% of them singletons. Sequencing was carried out using peripheral blood. The receptors derive from a man aged 60 to 69 with acute or convalescent COVID-19.

The gene calls are TRBV27 and TRBJ2-1; D perhaps matches TRBD1 (5 bases). The CDR3 covers 12 residues. In germline, CDR1 is MNHEY, CDR2 SMNVEV (reference sequence). The ends were cut back, 3 bases at V and 15 bases at J, with 15 bases in the middle. Here the CDR3 reads CASSFKGALWFF. In nucleotides, the CDR3 is TGTGCCAGCAGTTTTAAAGGGGCATTGTGGTTCTTC.

The gene calls are TRBV21-1 and TRBJ2-1; the table's D call, TRBD2, has no DNA check behind it. TRBV21-1 is a documented pseudogene. The length of the CDR3 is 17 residues. The CDR3 here is CASSQSELYYSYNEQFF. The CDR3 DNA reads TGTGCCAGCAGCCAAAGCGAGCTCTACTACTCCTACAATGAGCAGTTCTTC.

This rearrangement joins TRBV6-2 or TRBV6-3 to TRBJ1-4; tentatively, D is TRBD1 (5 bases). The V gene lost 5 bases and the J gene lost 8 bases, with 12 bases spanning the gap. CDR1 is MNHEY, CDR2 SVGEGT, per germline. The CDR3 runs to 13 residues. The CDR3 nucleotides read TGTGCCAGCAGTCCCGGGACTCGGGAAAAACTGTTTTTT. This codes for CASSPGTREKLFF.

The chain is built from TRBV2 and TRBJ2-1, with 9 bases fitting TRBD1. The CDR3 consists of 16 residues. The germline V gene encodes CDR1 SNHLY and CDR2 FYNNEI. Trimming cost V 6 bases and J 7 bases; bases outside gene matches: 13. This CDR3 is CASSFPGTGPPNEQFF. The CDR3 DNA reads as TGTGCCAGCAGCTTTCCCGGGACAGGGCCCCCAAATGAGCAGTTCTTC.

The chain has TRBV6-5 and TRBJ1-6; D gene ambiguous. The CDR3 consists of 16 residues. Per germline, CDR1 MNHEY and CDR2 SVGAGI. The V end was cut by 0 bases, the J end by 5 bases, with 11 bases between. The CDR3 DNA reads as TGTGCCAGCAGTTACTCGCAGCTGGGAGATAATTCACCCCTCCACTTT. It is translated as CASSYSQLGDNSPLHF.